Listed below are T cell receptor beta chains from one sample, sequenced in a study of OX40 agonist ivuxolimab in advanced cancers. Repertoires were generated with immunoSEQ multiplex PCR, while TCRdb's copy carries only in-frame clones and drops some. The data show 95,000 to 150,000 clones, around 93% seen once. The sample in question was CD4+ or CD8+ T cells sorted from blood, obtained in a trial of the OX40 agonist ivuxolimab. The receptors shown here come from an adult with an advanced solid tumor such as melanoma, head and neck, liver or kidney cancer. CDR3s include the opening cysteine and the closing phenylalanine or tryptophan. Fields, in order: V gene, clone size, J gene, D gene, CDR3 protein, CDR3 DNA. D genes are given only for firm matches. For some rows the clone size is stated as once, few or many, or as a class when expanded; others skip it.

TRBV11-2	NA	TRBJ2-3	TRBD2	CASSLAGGLLGTDTQYF	TGTGCCAGCAGCTTAGCGGGAGGCCTACTTGGCACAGATACGCAGTATTTT
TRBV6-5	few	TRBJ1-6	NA	CASRQVAAIDSPLHF	TGTGCCAGCAGACAAGTGGCCGCCATAGATTCACCCCTCCACTTT
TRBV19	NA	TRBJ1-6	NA	CASSDSLNSPLHF	TGTGCCAGTAGTGACAGTTTAAATTCACCCCTCCACTTT
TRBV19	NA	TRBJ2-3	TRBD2	CASSIPGLAAPDTQYF	TGTGCCAGTAGTATCCCGGGACTAGCGGCCCCAGATACGCAGTATTTT
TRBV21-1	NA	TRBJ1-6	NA	CARVALDGNSPLHF	TGTGCCAGAGTGGCCCTTGACGGTAATTCACCCCTCCACTTT
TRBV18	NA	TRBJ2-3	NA	CASSPADRPSTDTQYF	TGTGCCAGCTCACCTGCGGACAGACCTAGCACAGATACGCAGTATTTT
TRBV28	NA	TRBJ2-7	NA	CASSSGAMHEQYF	TGTGCCAGCAGTTCCGGGGCGATGCACGAGCAGTACTTC
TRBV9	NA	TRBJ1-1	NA	CASSVGPKHTNTEAFF	TGTGCCAGCAGCGTAGGCCCCAAGCATACGAACACTGAAGCTTTCTTT
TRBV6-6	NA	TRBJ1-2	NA	CASSYGAGDYGYTF	TGTGCCAGCAGTTACGGCGCAGGGGACTATGGCTACACCTTC
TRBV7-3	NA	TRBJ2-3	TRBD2	CASSFGGLAGVADTQYF	TGTGCCAGCAGCTTCGGGGGACTAGCGGGAGTCGCAGATACGCAGTATTTT
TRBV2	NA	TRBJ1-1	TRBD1	CASTEDRANTEAFF	TGTGCCAGCACCGAAGACAGGGCGAACACTGAAGCTTTCTTT
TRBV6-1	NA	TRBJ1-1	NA	CASRRLGVNTEAFF	TGTGCCAGCAGACGGCTAGGAGTGAACACTGAAGCTTTCTTT
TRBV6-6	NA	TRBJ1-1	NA	CASSYSKGGSAEAFF	TGTGCCAGCAGTTACTCGAAAGGGGGGAGCGCTGAAGCTTTCTTT
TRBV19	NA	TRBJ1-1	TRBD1	CASSVPGQGISEAFF	TGTGCCAGTAGTGTACCGGGACAGGGAATATCTGAAGCTTTCTTT
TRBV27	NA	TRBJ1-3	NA	CASSPQVGIYSGNTIYF	TGTGCCAGCAGTCCGCAGGTTGGCATCTACTCTGGAAACACCATATATTTT
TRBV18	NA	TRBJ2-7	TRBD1	CASSPLGTGYEQYF	TGTGCCAGCTCACCACTAGGGACAGGCTACGAGCAGTACTTC
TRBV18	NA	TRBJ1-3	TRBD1	CASSPQGATGNTIYF	TGTGCCAGCTCACCCCAGGGGGCCACTGGAAACACCATATATTTT
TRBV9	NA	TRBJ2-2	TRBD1	CASSLTGQNTGELFF	TGTGCCAGCAGTTTAACGGGACAGAACACCGGGGAACTGTTTTTT
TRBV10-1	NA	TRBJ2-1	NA	CASSSLAWGNEQFF	TGCGCCAGCAGTTCGCTTGCATGGGGGAATGAGCAGTTCTTC
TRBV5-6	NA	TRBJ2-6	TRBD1	CASSGGGQGMPEGANVLTF	TGTGCCAGCAGCGGCGGCGGACAGGGGATGCCGGAGGGGGCCAACGTCCTGACTTTC
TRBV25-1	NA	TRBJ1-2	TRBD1	CASSDWGTGTHGYTF	TGTGCCAGCAGTGATTGGGGGACAGGGACCCATGGCTACACCTTC
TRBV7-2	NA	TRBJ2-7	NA	CASSLETGHSYEQYF	TGTGCCAGCAGCTTAGAGACCGGGCATTCCTACGAGCAGTACTTC
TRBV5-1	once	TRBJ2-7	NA	CASSLDRVSYEQYF	TGCGCCAGCAGCTTGGACAGGGTATCCTACGAGCAGTACTTC
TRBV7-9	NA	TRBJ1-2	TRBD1	CASSVGQGVDYGYTF	TGTGCCAGCAGCGTCGGACAGGGCGTCGACTATGGCTACACCTTC
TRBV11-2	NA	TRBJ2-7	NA	CASSLRTTGEFF	TGTGCCAGCAGCTTGAGGACTACAGGGGAATTTTTC
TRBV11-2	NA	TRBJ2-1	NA	CASSLLEAANNEQFF	TGTGCCAGCAGCCTTCTGGAAGCGGCTAACAATGAGCAGTTCTTC
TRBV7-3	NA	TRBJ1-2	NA	CASSPTGALGYTF	TGTGCCAGCAGCCCAACGGGAGCTCTTGGCTACACCTTC
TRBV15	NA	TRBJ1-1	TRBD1	CATSRGGRGGLNTEAFF	TGTGCCACCAGCAGGGGAGGGAGAGGGGGCCTGAACACTGAAGCTTTCTTT
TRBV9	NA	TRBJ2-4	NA	CASSGRNLGQSGPGNIQYF	TGTGCCAGCAGCGGAAGAAACCTAGGACAGTCAGGGCCCGGAAACATTCAGTACTTC
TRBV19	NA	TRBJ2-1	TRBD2	CASSIDHGGTYNEQFF	TGTGCCAGTAGTATAGATCACGGGGGGACTTACAATGAGCAGTTCTTC
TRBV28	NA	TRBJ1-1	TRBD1	CASSFYSGQGRRGTEAFF	TGTGCCAGCAGTTTTTACTCGGGACAGGGCAGGAGAGGCACTGAAGCTTTCTTT
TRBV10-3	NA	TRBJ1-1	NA	CAISEWGAEAFF	TGTGCCATCAGTGAGTGGGGAGCTGAAGCTTTCTTT
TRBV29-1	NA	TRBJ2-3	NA	CSITGISTTDTQYF	TGCAGTATTACAGGGATCTCTACCACAGATACGCAGTATTTT
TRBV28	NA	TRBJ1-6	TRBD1	CASSHRDRGQNSPLHF	TGTGCCAGCAGTCACCGGGACAGGGGTCAGAATTCACCCCTCCACTTT
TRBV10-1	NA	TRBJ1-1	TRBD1	CASSRDRGNTEAFF	TGCGCCAGCTCGAGGGACAGGGGGAACACTGAAGCTTTCTTT
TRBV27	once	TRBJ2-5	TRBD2	CASSLAGGSETQYF	TGTGCCAGCAGTTTAGCGGGAGGGTCGGAGACCCAGTACTTC
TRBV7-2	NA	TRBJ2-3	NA	CASSLRWSHTDTQYF	TGTGCCAGCAGTCTACGTTGGAGTCACACAGATACGCAGTATTTT
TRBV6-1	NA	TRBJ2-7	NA	CASSEAHGESEYF	TGTGCCAGCAGTGAAGCTCACGGGGAGAGTGAGTACTTC
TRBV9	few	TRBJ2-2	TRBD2	CASSVVGVAGLRNTGELFF	TGTGCCAGCAGCGTAGTCGGGGTAGCGGGTCTTCGCAACACCGGGGAGCTGTTTTTT